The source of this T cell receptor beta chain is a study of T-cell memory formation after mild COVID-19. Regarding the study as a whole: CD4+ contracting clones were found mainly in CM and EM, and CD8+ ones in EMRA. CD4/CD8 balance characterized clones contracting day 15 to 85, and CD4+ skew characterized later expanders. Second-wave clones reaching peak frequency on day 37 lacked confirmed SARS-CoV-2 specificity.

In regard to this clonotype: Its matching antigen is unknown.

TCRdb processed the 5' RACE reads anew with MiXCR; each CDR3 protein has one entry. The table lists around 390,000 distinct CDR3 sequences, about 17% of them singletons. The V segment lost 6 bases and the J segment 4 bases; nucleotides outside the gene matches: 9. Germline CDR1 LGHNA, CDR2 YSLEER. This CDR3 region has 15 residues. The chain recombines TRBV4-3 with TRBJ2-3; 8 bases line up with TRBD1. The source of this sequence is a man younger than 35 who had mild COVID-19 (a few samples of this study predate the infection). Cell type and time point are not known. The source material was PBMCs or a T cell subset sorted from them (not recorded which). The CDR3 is CASSPGQGGSDTQYF. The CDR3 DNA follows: TGCGCCAGCAGTCCCGGACAGGGAGGATCAGATACGCAGTATTTT.